One and the same sample provided the 27 T cell receptor beta chains below, sequenced in a study of monozygotic twins with inflammatory bowel disease. After re-calling the 5' RACE reads, TCRdb lists one entry per CDR3 protein, DNA absent. The table for this sample gives some 190,000 distinct CDR3 sequences. Sequencing was performed on blood. These receptors were collected from a human donor with ulcerative colitis or Crohn's disease, or a healthy co-twin of an affected twin (not recorded which).

This chain links TRBV5-4 with TRBJ2-1. Germline V gene data show CDR1 as SGHNT and CDR2 as YYREEE (reference sequence). The CDR3 covers 14 residues. The CDR3 spells CASSSRGSYNEQFF.

This chain joins TRBV5-1 and TRBJ2-1. CDR3 length: 15 residues. Germline lookup yields CDR1 SGHRS and CDR2 YFSETQ. CDR3 residues: CASSSPDGTYNEQFF.

The chain has TRBV19 and TRBJ2-7; TCRdb names TRBD1, which stays unverified in the absence of DNA. In germline, CDR1 is LNHDA, CDR2 SQIVND (reference sequence). CDR3 size: 14 residues. The CDR3 loop reads CASSIKGFSYEQYF. Using reference TRBV19 and TRBJ2-7 for the parts outside the CDR3, the full variable domain is DGGITQSPKYLFRKEGQNVTLSCEQNLNHDAMYWYRQDPGQGLRLIYYSQIVNDFQKGDIAEGYSVSREKKESFPLTVTSAQKNPTAFYLCASSIKGFSYEQYFGPGTRLTVT.

The V call is TRBV19, the J call TRBJ2-3; TCRdb indicates TRBD2, and absent DNA this call remains unverified. CDR3 length: 12 amino acids. Germline V gene data show CDR1 as LNHDA and CDR2 as SQIVND (reference sequence). CDR3 amino acids: CASSATRDTQYF.

The rearrangement links TRBV5-1 to TRBJ1-6. Germline values: CDR1 SGHRS, CDR2 YFSETQ. This CDR3 comprises 13 residues. This CDR3 reads CASSLVADSPLHF.

Here the CDR3 reads CASSQDQRANTGELFF. The chain joins TRBV3-1 to TRBJ2-2. CDR3 length: 16 residues. Germline V CDR1 and CDR2: LGHDT, YNNKEL (reference sequence).

This chain links TRBV12-1 with TRBJ2-1. TRBV12-1 is tagged as a pseudogene. CDR3 length equals 16 residues. CDR3 sequence: CASSFMVGLSYNEQFF.

The genes are TRBV4-1 and TRBJ2-7; TCRdb picks TRBD1, but there is no DNA to check that call. This CDR3 is 13 amino acids long. The V gene's germline CDR1 is MGHRA and CDR2 YSYEKL. Here the CDR3 reads CASSQEARGEQYF.

The rearrangement joins TRBV20-1 to TRBJ2-7; TCRdb proposes TRBD1, but this gene call is untestable without DNA. The CDR3 is 13 residues long. CDR1 and CDR2 (germline): DFQATT, SNEGSKA (reference sequence). CDR3 region: CSALEGPLVEQYF.

This chain connects TRBV7-8 to TRBJ2-3. Germline V gene sequence: CDR1 SGHVS, CDR2 FQNEAQ. The CDR3 contains 12 residues. The CDR3 here is CASSLGPDTQYF.

V is TRBV7-2 and J is TRBJ2-3. The CDR3 has 14 residues. Germline CDR1 reads SGHTA; CDR2 reads FQGNSA. This chain's CDR3 is CASSKDSSTDTQYF.

The CDR3 loop is CASSEGPGRVGYTF. This chain joins TRBV6-1 and TRBJ1-2; lacking DNA, the TRBD1 call made by TCRdb goes unchecked. The germline gives CDR1 MNHNS, CDR2 SASEGT. The CDR3 covers 14 residues.

This chain uses TRBV7-9 with TRBJ1-1; the TRBD1 assignment by TCRdb is unverifiable without DNA. Germline V CDR1 and CDR2: SEHNR, FQNEAQ (reference sequence). The CDR3 has 15 residues. Here the CDR3 reads CASSYLGEEGTEAFF.

V is TRBV10-3 and J is TRBJ2-1; the TCRdb call, TRBD2, lacks DNA for checking. Germline assignment: CDR1 ENHRY and CDR2 SYGVKD. This CDR3 has 14 amino acids. CDR3: CAITAADNYNEQFF.

The gene calls are TRBV27 and TRBJ1-1; the TRBD1 assignment by TCRdb is unverifiable without DNA. The V gene's germline CDR1 is MNHEY and CDR2 SMNVEV (reference sequence). CDR3 length equals 14 residues. The CDR3 here is CASSLRGTNTEAFF.

This chain links TRBV7-9 with TRBJ2-5; TCRdb reports TRBD2, a call that lacks DNA to check it against. CDR1 and CDR2 from the germline V gene are SEHNR and FQNEAQ (reference sequence). This CDR3 region has 14 residues. CDR3 loop: CASSSSLAGEVRYF. Full variable domain (remainder filled in from reference TRBV7-9 and TRBJ2-5): DTGVSQNPRHKITKRGQNVTFRCDPISEHNRLYWYRQTLGQGPEFLTYFQNEAQLEKSRLLSDRFSAERPKGSFSTLEIQRTEQGDSAMYLCASSSSLAGEVRYFGPGTRLLVL.

The chain is built from TRBV11-2 and TRBJ2-7; TCRdb picks TRBD1, but there is no DNA to check that call. The CDR3 is made up of 14 amino acids. Per the germline V gene, CDR1 is SGHAT and CDR2 is FQNNGV. The CDR3 loop reads CASSSPRVAYEQYF. The whole variable domain, filled in from reference TRBV11-2 and TRBJ2-7, reads EAGVAQSPRYKIIEKRQSVAFWCNPISGHATLYWYQQILGQGPKLLIQFQNNGVVDDSQLPKDRFSAERLKGVDSTLKIQPAKLEDSAVYLCASSSPRVAYEQYFGPGTRLTVT.

The chain combines TRBV7-2 with TRBJ2-7. Germline CDR1 and CDR2: SGHTA and FQGNSA. The CDR3 is 13 amino acids. The CDR3 protein is CASGSLFSYEQYF. The entire variable domain, with the rest obtained from reference TRBV7-2 and TRBJ2-7, is as follows: GAGVSQSPSNKVTEKGKDVELRCDPISGHTALYWYRQSLGQGLEFLIYFQGNSAPDKSGLPSDRFSAERTGGSVSTLTIQRTQQEDSAVYLCASGSLFSYEQYFGPGTRLTVT.

The chain joins TRBV5-1 to TRBJ1-5; the TCRdb call, TRBD1, lacks DNA for checking. Germline assignment: CDR1 SGHRS and CDR2 YFSETQ. The CDR3 consists of 16 residues. The chain's CDR3 is CASSLGPGATDQPQHF.

V usage is TRBV7-9 and J usage is TRBJ1-1. This CDR3 contains 11 residues. Germline-derived CDR1 and CDR2 are SEHNR and FQNEAQ (reference sequence). The CDR3 sequence: CASSLREEAFF.

The genes are TRBV5-1 and TRBJ1-1. This CDR3 is 16 amino acids long. The germline V gene has CDR1 SGHRS and CDR2 YFSETQ. The CDR3 protein is CASSLEYTAMNTEAFF.

The V gene is TRBV7-3, the J gene TRBJ2-7; TCRdb reports TRBD2, a call that lacks DNA to check it against. The CDR3 covers 13 residues. Germline CDR1 SGHTA, CDR2 FQGTGA. CDR3 amino acids: CASSLSGGNEQYF.

This sequence joins TRBV15 and TRBJ1-4; TCRdb names TRBD1, which stays unverified in the absence of DNA. Germline CDR1 and CDR2: LNHNV and YYDKDF (reference sequence). CDR3 length: 13 residues. The CDR3 is CATNLDRNEKLFF.

The V gene is TRBV7-9, the J gene TRBJ1-1; TCRdb returns TRBD1, unconfirmable since there is no DNA. The CDR3 contains 13 residues. The germline CDR1 and CDR2 sequences are SEHNR and FQNEAQ (reference sequence). The CDR3 sequence is CASSFYPGLEAFF.

V gene TRBV19 combines with J gene TRBJ2-7; TCRdb's assignment of TRBD2 cannot be checked, as there is no DNA. Germline V gives CDR1 LNHDA, CDR2 SQIVND (reference sequence). The CDR3 loop spans 14 amino acids. The CDR3 sequence: CASSPPGGIYEQYF.

The gene calls are TRBV20-1 and TRBJ1-4; TCRdb proposes TRBD1, but this gene call is untestable without DNA. Germline CDR1 and CDR2: DFQATT and SNEGSKA (reference sequence). The CDR3 sequence is 11 residues long. CDR3 residues: CSSENQGKLFF.

This CDR3 reads CATSDRTGLDEQFF. This chain uses TRBV24-1 with TRBJ2-1; TCRdb names TRBD2, which stays unverified in the absence of DNA. This CDR3 region has 14 residues. Germline V gives CDR1 KGHDR, CDR2 SFDVKD.